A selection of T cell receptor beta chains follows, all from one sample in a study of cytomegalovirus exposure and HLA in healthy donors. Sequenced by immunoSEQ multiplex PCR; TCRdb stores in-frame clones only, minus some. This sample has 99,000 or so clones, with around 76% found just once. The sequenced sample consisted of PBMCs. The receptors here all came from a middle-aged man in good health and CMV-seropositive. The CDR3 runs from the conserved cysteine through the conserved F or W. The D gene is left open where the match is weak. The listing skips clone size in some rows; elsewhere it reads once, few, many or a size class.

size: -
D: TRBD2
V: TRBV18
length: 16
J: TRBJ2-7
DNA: TGTGCCAGCTCAGGCCGGTTCCTAGCGGACACCTACGAGCAGTACTTC
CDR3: CASSGRFLADTYEQYF

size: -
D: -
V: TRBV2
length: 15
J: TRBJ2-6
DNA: TGTGCCAGCAGGGCGACTCTTACTGGGGCCAACGGCCTGACTTTC
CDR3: CASRATLTGANGLTF

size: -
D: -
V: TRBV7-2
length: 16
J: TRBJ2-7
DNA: TGTGCCAGCAGCTTAACATTGGGCCATAGTTCCTACGAGCAGTACTTC
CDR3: CASSLTLGHSSYEQYF

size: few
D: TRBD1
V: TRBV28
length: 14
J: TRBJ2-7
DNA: TGTGCCAGCAACGCACCGGGACAGGCACGCGAGCAGTACTTC
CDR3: CASNAPGQAREQYF

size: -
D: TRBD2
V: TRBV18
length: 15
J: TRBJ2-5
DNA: TGTGCCAGCTCACCGCCCAGCGGGGGGAAAGAGACCCAGTACTTC
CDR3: CASSPPSGGKETQYF

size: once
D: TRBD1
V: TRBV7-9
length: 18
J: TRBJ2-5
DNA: TGTGCCAGCAGCTTAGGCCCAGGGGGCGTTATTTGGTCAGAGACCCAGTACTTC
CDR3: CASSLGPGGVIWSETQYF

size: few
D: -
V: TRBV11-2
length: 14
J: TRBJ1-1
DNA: TGTGCCAGCAGCTTAAACAGGCATGGGGCTCAAGCTTTCTTT
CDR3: CASSLNRHGAQAFF

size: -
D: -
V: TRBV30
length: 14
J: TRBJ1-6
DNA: TGTGCCTGGAGACCGGGACACTATAATTCACCCCTCCACTTT
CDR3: CAWRPGHYNSPLHF

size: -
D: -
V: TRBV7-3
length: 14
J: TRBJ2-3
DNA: TGTGCCAGCAGCGAAATCGGAGACAGAGATACGCAGTATTTT
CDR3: CASSEIGDRDTQYF

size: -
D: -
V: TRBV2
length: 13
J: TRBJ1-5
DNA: TGTGCCAGCAGCAGGGATAGGAATCAGCCCCAGCATTTT
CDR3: CASSRDRNQPQHF

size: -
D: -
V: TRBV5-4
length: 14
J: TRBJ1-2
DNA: TGTGCCAGCAGCTTGCCAGGGGAAGGCTATGGCTACACCTTC
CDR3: CASSLPGEGYGYTF

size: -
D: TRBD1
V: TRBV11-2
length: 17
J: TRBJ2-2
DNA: TGTGCCAGCAGTCAGCGTGGGGGACAGGGGAAAACCGGGGAGCTGTTTTTT
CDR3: CASSQRGGQGKTGELFF

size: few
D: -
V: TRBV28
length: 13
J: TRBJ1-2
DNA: TGTGCCAGCAACCCCGCGGATAACTATGGCTACACCTTC
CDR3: CASNPADNYGYTF

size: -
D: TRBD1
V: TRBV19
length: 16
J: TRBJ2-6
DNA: TGTGCCAGTAGTGCAGGACAGGGATCCGGGGCCAACGGCCTGACTTTC
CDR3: CASSAGQGSGANGLTF

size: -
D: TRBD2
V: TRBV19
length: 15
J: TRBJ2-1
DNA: TGTGCCAGTAGCTCGGGACTAGTAGGAGGCAATGAGCAGTTCTTC
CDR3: CASSSGLVGGNEQFF

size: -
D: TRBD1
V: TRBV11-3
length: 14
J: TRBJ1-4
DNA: TGTGCCAGCAGCCCACAGGGGTCGAGTGAAAAACTGTTTTTT
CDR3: CASSPQGSSEKLFF

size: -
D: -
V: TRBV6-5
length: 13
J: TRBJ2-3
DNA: TGTGCCAGCAGTTACCAGACCGGGGGTACGCAGTATTTT
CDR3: CASSYQTGGTQYF

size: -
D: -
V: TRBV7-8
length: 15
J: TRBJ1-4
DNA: TGTGCCAGCAGCTTAGCGGCGGCAGCTAATGAAAAACTGTTTTTT
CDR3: CASSLAAAANEKLFF

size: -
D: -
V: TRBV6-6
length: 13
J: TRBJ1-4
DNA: TGTGCTAGCAGTTACTCGGCGGGAGGGAGGCTGTTTTTT
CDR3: CASSYSAGGRLFF

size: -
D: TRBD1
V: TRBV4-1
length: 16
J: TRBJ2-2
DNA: TGCGCCAGCAGCCAAGCCACAGGGGGCCACACCGGGGAGCTGTTTTTT
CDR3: CASSQATGGHTGELFF

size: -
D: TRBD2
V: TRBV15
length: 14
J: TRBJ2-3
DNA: TGTGCCACCAGACGAACTAGCGATGCAGATACGCAGTATTTT
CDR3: CATRRTSDADTQYF

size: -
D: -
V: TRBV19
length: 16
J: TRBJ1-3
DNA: TGTGCCAGTCGGGCCGCGCAGGACAACTACCTTAACACCATATATTTT
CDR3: CASRAAQDNYLNTIYF

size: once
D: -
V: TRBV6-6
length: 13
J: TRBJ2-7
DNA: TGTGCCAGCAGTGTAACAGGCGTCTACGAGCAGTACTTC
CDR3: CASSVTGVYEQYF

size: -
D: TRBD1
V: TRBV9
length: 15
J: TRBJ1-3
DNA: TGTGCCAGCAGCCCCCAGGGGGTATCTGGAAACACCATATATTTT
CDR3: CASSPQGVSGNTIYF

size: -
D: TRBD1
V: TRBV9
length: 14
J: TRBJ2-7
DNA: TGTGCCAGCAGCGCTGGGACAGGGATCTCCGAGCAGTACTTC
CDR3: CASSAGTGISEQYF

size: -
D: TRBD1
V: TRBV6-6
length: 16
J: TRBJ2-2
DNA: TGTGCCAGCAGACAGCCGGGACAGGGGGGCACCGGGGAGCTGTTTTTT
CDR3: CASRQPGQGGTGELFF

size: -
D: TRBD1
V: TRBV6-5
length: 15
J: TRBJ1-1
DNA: TGTGCCAGCAGTTACGGGACAGGCCATAACACTGAAGCTTTCTTT
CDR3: CASSYGTGHNTEAFF

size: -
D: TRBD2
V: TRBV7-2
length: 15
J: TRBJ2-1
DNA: TGTGCCAGCCTAGGACTAGCGGGGTCCTACAATGAGCAGTTCTTC
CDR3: CASLGLAGSYNEQFF

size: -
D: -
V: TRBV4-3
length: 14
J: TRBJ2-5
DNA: TGCGCCAGCAGCCAAGTCCAGGGGATGGCGACCCAGTACTTC
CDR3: CASSQVQGMATQYF

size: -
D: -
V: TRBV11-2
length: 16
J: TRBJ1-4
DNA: TGTGCCAGCAGCCCCAGGTTTAGCGCAACTAATGAAAAACTGTTTTTT
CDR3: CASSPRFSATNEKLFF

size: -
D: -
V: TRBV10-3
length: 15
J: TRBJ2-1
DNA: TGTGCCATCAGTGAGTCTCGGGGAATGGGTAATGAGCAGTTCTTC
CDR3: CAISESRGMGNEQFF

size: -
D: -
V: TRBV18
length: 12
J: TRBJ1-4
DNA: TGTGCCAGCTCACCTTATAATGAAAAACTGTTTTTT
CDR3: CASSPYNEKLFF

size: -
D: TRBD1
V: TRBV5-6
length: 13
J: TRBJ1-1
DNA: TGTGCCAGCAGCCCAGGGGGATACACTGAAGCTTTCTTT
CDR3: CASSPGGYTEAFF

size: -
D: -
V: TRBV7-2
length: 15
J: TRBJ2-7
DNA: TGTGCCAGCAGCTTAGGGGACACACGGCAAAACGAGCAGTACTTC
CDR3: CASSLGDTRQNEQYF

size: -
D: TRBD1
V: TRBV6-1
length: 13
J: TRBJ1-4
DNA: TGTGCCCTCGGGGACAGGAAAAGTGAAAAACTGTTTTTT
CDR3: CALGDRKSEKLFF

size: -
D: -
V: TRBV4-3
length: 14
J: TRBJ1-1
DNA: TGCGCCAGCAGCCAAGATGTATCAGGAACTGAAGCTTTCTTT
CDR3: CASSQDVSGTEAFF

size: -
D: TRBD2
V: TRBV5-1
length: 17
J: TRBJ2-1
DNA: TGCGCCAGCAGCCTTCCGGTCGCTAGCGGGATCAACAATGAGCAGTTCTTC
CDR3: CASSLPVASGINNEQFF

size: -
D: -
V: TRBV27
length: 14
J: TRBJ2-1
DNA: TGTGCCAGCAGTTTAGTCAGGGGCTACAATGAGCAGTTCTTC
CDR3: CASSLVRGYNEQFF

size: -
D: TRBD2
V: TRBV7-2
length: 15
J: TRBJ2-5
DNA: TGTGCCAGCAGCTTAGGAGGGTCTCGGGGGGGGACCCAGTACTTC
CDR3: CASSLGGSRGGTQYF

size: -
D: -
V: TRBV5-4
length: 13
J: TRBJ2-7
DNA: TGTGCCAGCAGTGAGAGGGCCTCCTACGAGCAGTACTTC
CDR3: CASSERASYEQYF

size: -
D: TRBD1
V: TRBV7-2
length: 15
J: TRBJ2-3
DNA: TGTGCCAGCAGCCCACGCAGGGGGCTAACAGATACGCAGTATTTT
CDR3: CASSPRRGLTDTQYF

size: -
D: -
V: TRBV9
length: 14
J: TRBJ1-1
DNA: TGTGCCAGCAACGGGGGGGGAATGAACACTGAAGCTTTCTTT
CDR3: CASNGGGMNTEAFF

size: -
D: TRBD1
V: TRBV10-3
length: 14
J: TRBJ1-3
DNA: TGTGCCACCCTGGACAGGGGGTCTGGAAACACCATATATTTT
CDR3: CATLDRGSGNTIYF

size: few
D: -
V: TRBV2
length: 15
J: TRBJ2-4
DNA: TGTGCCAGCAGTGACGAGGGGGGCAGGGGGAACAGTCAGTACTTC
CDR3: CASSDEGGRGNSQYF

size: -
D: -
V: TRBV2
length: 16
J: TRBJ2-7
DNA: TGTGCCAGCAGTGATGCAGGTCTTGTTCTCTCCTACGAGCAGTACTTC
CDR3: CASSDAGLVLSYEQYF

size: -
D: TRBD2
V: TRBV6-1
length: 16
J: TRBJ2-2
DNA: TGTGCCAGCAGTGGTACTAGCGGGAGTTCGACCGGGGAGCTGTTTTTT
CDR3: CASSGTSGSSTGELFF